The sequence of this T cell receptor beta chain was determined in a study of shared clonotypes between healthy human individuals. Findings and limits, study-wide: Non-shared clonotypes displayed generation probabilities falling below those of clonotypes present in all four donors.

Remarks on this clone: Its antigen remains unknown.

TCRdb's table, derived via immunoSEQ multiplex PCR, lists solely in-frame clones and lacks some. The sample has about 990,000 clones, approximately 78% seen once. This TCR derives from a man aged 18 to 29 in good health. Some clones in this sample may be carry-over from other donors' samples. Sequenced input: memory CD4+ T cells from PBMCs. The subset was: CD45RA-negative fraction.

CDR3 loop: CASSPEGQPQHF. The CDR3 DNA reads TGTGCCAGCAGCCCGGAGGGTCAGCCCCAGCATTTT. V gene TRBV11-2 combines with J gene TRBJ1-5; D gene uncertain. Trimming took off 5 bases at V and 6 bases at J, with 8 bases between the two ends. Germline-derived CDR1 and CDR2 are SGHAT and FQNNGV. The CDR3 covers 12 residues. Based on the CDR3 plus reference TRBV11-2 and TRBJ1-5, the full variable domain is EAGVAQSPRYKIIEKRQSVAFWCNPISGHATLYWYQQILGQGPKLLIQFQNNGVVDDSQLPKDRFSAERLKGVDSTLKIQPAKLEDSAVYLCASSPEGQPQHFGDGTRLSIL.